One and the same sample provided the 16 T cell receptor beta chains below, sequenced in a study of cytomegalovirus exposure and HLA in healthy donors. PCR involved 60 Vbeta and 13 Jbeta primers. This table comes from immunoSEQ multiplex PCR, and its TCRdb copy is limited to in-frame clones, with some not included. The sample lists 100,000 to 150,000 clones, 65% to 85% occurring once. The specimen was PBMCs. The receptors were sampled from a man younger than 35 in good health and CMV-seropositive.

The chain employs TRBV9 and TRBJ1-1; D gene ambiguous. CDR3 length: 14 amino acids. Germline loops: CDR1 SGDLS, CDR2 YYNGEE. Deletions cut 5 bases from V and 4 bases from J, with 15 bases between. For the CDR3, the DNA is TGTGCCAGCAGGGTTAAAATGGCGGGCACTGAAGCTTTCTTT. Translated: CASRVKMAGTEAFF.

This chain joins TRBV11-2 and TRBJ2-5; D remains unclear. The germline V and J ends were trimmed by 2 bases and 2 bases, with 12 bases remaining between them. This CDR3 contains 15 residues. Germline CDR1 and CDR2: SGHAT and FQNNGV. CDR3 sequence reads: CASSLTPALQETQYF. DNA of the CDR3: TGTGCCAGCAGCTTAACGCCTGCGTTACAAGAGACCCAGTACTTC.

The chain is built from TRBV19 and TRBJ1-2, with D perhaps TRBD1 (6 bases). CDR1 LNHDA and CDR2 SQIVND come from the germline V gene (reference sequence). Trimming removed 7 bases at V and 4 bases at J, with 19 bases between. This CDR3 contains 15 residues. The CDR3 is CASKPGQGIGYGYTF. CDR3 nucleotides: TGTGCCAGTAAACCGGGGCAGGGGATCGGCTATGGCTACACCTTC.

This chain joins TRBV6-1 and TRBJ2-3, with D unresolved. The length of the CDR3 is 14 residues. The germline V gene has CDR1 MNHNS and CDR2 SASEGT. V was shortened by 6 bases and J by 4 bases, with 14 bases between the two germline ends. This CDR3 is CASRELAGADTQYF. In DNA, the CDR3 is TGTGCCAGCAGAGAGTTAGCCGGCGCAGATACGCAGTATTTT.

CDR3 coding DNA: TGTGCCAGCAGTCCGGACAGGAACTATGGCTACACCTTC. Translation: CASSPDRNYGYTF. The genes are TRBV28 and TRBJ1-2; 7 bases line up with TRBD1. Germline CDR1 MDHEN, CDR2 SYDVKM. This CDR3 comprises 13 residues. V dropped 5 bases and J dropped 2; count of bases not matched to a gene: 2.

The chain recombines TRBV5-6 with TRBJ2-3; D is possibly TRBD2 (7 bases). The germline V gene has CDR1 SGHDT and CDR2 YYEEEE. The CDR3 extends over 17 amino acids. The V end was cut by 1 base, the J end by 4 bases, with 19 bases between. Written as DNA, the CDR3 is TGTGCCAGCAGCTTGAGGGGGGGTCCTACAGGTGCAGATACGCAGTATTTT. Translated: CASSLRGGPTGADTQYF.

The V and J genes are TRBV5-6 and TRBJ2-7; maybe TRBD1 (5 bases). Between the trimmed V and J ends, which lost 4 bases and 3 bases, there was a span of 23 bases. The V gene's germline CDR1 is SGHDT and CDR2 YYEEEE. This CDR3 is built from 17 residues. In nucleotides, the CDR3 is TGTGCCAGCAGCCAAAAACAGGTCGGGCCCCAACGCTACGAGCAGTACTTC. Amino acids: CASSQKQVGPQRYEQYF.

The genes are TRBV19 and TRBJ2-7; TRBD1 matches 8 bases. CDR1 and CDR2 from the germline V gene are LNHDA and SQIVND (reference sequence). There are 14 residues in the CDR3. With V trimmed by 1 base and J by 6 bases, 5 bases remained unmatched. Here the CDR3 reads CASSIVNGQGEQYF. The CDR3 coding sequence is TGTGCCAGTAGTATAGTGAACGGACAGGGCGAGCAGTACTTC.

This clone turned up a few times. This chain connects TRBV4-3 to TRBJ2-2, with 10 bases matching TRBD2. Germline V CDR1 and CDR2: LGHNA, YSLEER. The CDR3 loop spans 18 amino acids. V shed 0 bases and J 4 bases; nucleotides not matched to a gene: 8. The CDR3 loop reads CASSQEWLAGVGTGELFF. In DNA, the CDR3 is TGCGCCAGCAGCCAAGAATGGCTAGCGGGAGTTGGCACCGGGGAGCTGTTTTTT.

In nucleotides, the CDR3 is TGTGCCAGCAGCTTGAACAGATATGGCAATCAGCCCCAGCATTTT. Amino acid sequence: CASSLNRYGNQPQHF. The chain employs TRBV7-2 and TRBJ1-5; D is unresolved. Germline CDR1 and CDR2: SGHTA and FQGNSA. The CDR3 extends over 15 amino acids. Trimming removed 3 bases at V and 2 bases at J, with 11 bases between.

This clone was detected only once. V usage is TRBV6-5 and J usage is TRBJ1-4; D is uncertain. This CDR3 comprises 15 residues. With 8 bases removed from V and 4 bases from J, the gap between germline ends came to 17 bases. Per the germline V gene, CDR1 is MNHEY and CDR2 is SVGAGI. DNA of the CDR3: TGTGCCAGCGGCCAAACGACGGGAAATAATGAAAAACTGTTTTTT. Residues: CASGQTTGNNEKLFF.

The chain joins TRBV23-1 to TRBJ1-5; TRBD1 might be the D (5 bases). TRBV23-1 is flagged as an ORF with uncertain function. V was clipped by 7 bases and J by 5 bases, with 9 bases between them. The CDR3 length is 12 residues. This chain's CDR3 is CASKCRDQPQHF. CDR3 bases: TGCGCCAGCAAGTGCAGGGATCAGCCCCAGCATTTT.

This clone was picked up a small number of times. CDR3 region: CASRGTGVNQPQHF. In DNA, the CDR3 is TGTGCCAGTAGGGGGACAGGGGTTAATCAGCCCCAGCATTTT. This chain connects TRBV19 to TRBJ1-5; 10 nucleotides match TRBD1. The germline V gene encodes CDR1 LNHDA and CDR2 SQIVND (reference sequence). This CDR3 has 14 residues. Unmatched junction bases numbered 3, after V lost 6 bases and J lost 4 bases.

This clone was counted between two and nine times. The chain joins TRBV5-1 to TRBJ2-7; 8 bases match TRBD1. This CDR3 spans 14 amino acids. Per germline, CDR1 SGHRS and CDR2 YFSETQ. The ends lost 0 bases at V and 7 bases at J; junction bases unmatched: 6. CDR3 amino acids: CASSLDGQGYEQYF. The CDR3 region has the DNA TGCGCCAGCAGCTTGGACGGACAGGGATATGAGCAGTACTTC.

The rearrangement uses TRBV19 and TRBJ2-7; D not resolved. V was cut by 5 bases and J by 1 base, with 12 bases left in between. Germline V lookup: CDR1 LNHDA, CDR2 SQIVND (reference sequence). The CDR3 runs 14 residues. CDR3 in amino acids: CASSVSELSYEQYF. The CDR3 nucleotides read TGTGCCAGTAGTGTCAGTGAATTATCCTACGAGCAGTACTTC.

The gene calls are TRBV18 and TRBJ2-1, with 13 bases matching TRBD2. The CDR3 totals 15 residues. Germline CDR1 reads KGHSH; CDR2 reads LQKENI. Trimming at V came to 4 bases and at J to 6 bases, leaving 3 bases not matched to a gene. The CDR3 loop is CASSRTSGGVNEQFF. For the CDR3, the DNA is TGTGCCAGCTCACGGACTAGCGGGGGAGTCAATGAGCAGTTCTTC.